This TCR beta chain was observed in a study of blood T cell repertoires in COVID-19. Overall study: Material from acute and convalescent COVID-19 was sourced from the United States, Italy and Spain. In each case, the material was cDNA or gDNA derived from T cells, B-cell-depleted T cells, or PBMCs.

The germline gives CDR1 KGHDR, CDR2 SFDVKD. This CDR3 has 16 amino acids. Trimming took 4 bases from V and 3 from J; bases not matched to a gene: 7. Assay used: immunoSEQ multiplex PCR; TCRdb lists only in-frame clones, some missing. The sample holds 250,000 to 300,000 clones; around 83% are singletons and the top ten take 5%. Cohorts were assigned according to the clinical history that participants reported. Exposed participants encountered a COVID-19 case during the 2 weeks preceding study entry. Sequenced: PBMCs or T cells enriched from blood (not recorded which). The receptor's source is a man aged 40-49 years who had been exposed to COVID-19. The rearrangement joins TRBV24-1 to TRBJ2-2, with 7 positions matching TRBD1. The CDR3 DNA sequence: TGTGCCACCAGTGAAGACAGGGTGGGCTACACCGGGGAGCTGTTTTTT. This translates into CATSEDRVGYTGELFF.